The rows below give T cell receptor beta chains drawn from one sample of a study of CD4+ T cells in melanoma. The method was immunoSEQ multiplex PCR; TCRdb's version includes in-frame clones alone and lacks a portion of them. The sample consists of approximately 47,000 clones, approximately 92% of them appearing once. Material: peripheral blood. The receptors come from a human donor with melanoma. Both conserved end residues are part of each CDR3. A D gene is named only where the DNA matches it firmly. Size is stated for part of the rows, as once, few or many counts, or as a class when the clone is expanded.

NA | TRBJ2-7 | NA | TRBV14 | TGTGCCAGCAGCCAAGCAGGGGCAGGGTGGTTCTACGAGCAGTACTTC | CASSQAGAGWFYEQYF
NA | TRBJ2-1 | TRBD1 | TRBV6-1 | TGTGCCAGCATCCGGGACAGGGGTTATAATGAGCAGTTCTTC | CASIRDRGYNEQFF
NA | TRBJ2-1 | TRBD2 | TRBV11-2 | TGTGCCAGCAGCTTAGATTGGGAGGGGACTGAGCAGTTCTTC | CASSLDWEGTEQFF
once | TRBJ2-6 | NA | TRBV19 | TGTGCCAGCGAGAGGGTACCCGGAAGCTCTGGGGCCAACGTCCTGACTTTC | CASERVPGSSGANVLTF
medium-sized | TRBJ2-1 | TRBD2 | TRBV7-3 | TGTGCCAGCAGCTTAGGCGGGGGGGCCAACAATGAGCAGTTCTTC | CASSLGGGANNEQFF
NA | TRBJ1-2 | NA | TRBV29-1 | TGCAGCGTTGACAGAGCTAACTATGGCTACACCTTC | CSVDRANYGYTF
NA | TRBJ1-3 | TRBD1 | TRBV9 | TGTGCCAGCAGCGGGATCGGGACAGCAGGAAACACCATATATTTT | CASSGIGTAGNTIYF
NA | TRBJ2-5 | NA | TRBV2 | TGTGCCAGCAGCGGGGGGCTAGAGACCCAGTACTTC | CASSGGLETQYF
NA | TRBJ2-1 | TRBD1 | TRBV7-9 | TGTGCCAGCAGCTTCTCGGGGACAGTGAACAATGAGCAGTTCTTC | CASSFSGTVNNEQFF
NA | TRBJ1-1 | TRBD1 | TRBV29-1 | TGCAGCGTTGAAAACAGGGGGCGAGTCACTGAAGCTTTCTTT | CSVENRGRVTEAFF
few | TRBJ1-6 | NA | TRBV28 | TGTGCCACACGGGGGGTGAGGAATTCACCCCTCCACTTT | CATRGVRNSPLHF
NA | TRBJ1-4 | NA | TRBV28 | TGTGCCAGCTCAAGACAAGTTTTCGAAAAACTGTTTTTT | CASSRQVFEKLFF
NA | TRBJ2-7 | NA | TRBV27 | TGTGCCAGCAGTTTATCGACCCGATCCTACGAGCAGTACTTC | CASSLSTRSYEQYF
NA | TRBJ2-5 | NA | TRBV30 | TGTGCCTGGAATTACTACCCCCGGGGTGGGACCCAGTACTTC | CAWNYYPRGGTQYF
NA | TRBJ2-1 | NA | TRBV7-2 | TGTGCCAGCAGACCCCTCACGGTAGAGCAGTTCTTC | CASRPLTVEQFF
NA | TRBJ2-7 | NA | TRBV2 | TGTGCCAGCGGGGGCGGGACAACCCACGAGCAGTACTTC | CASGGGTTHEQYF
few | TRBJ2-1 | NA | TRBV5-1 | TGCGCCAGCAGCTTAGACTGGAATGAGCAGTTCTTC | CASSLDWNEQFF
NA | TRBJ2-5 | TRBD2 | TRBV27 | TGTGCCAGCAAAAAAAGCGGGGATCAAGAGACCCAGTACTTC | CASKKSGDQETQYF
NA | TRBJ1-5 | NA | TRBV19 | TGTGCCAGTAGTAACTCTGGACAGCGTCTCAATCAGCCCCAGCATTTT | CASSNSGQRLNQPQHF
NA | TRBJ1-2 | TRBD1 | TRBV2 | TGTGCCAGCAGAATGGGACAGGGCTATGGCTACACCTTC | CASRMGQGYGYTF
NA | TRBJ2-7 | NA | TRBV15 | TGTGCCACCAGCCCCTCGCGGGAGGACAGGGCCTACGAGCAGTACTTC | CATSPSREDRAYEQYF
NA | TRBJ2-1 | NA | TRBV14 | TGTGCCAGCAGCCAAGATCTTAGCGTCTTCCGAGCTAGCTCCTACAATGAGCAGTTCTTC | CASSQDLSVFRASSYNEQFF